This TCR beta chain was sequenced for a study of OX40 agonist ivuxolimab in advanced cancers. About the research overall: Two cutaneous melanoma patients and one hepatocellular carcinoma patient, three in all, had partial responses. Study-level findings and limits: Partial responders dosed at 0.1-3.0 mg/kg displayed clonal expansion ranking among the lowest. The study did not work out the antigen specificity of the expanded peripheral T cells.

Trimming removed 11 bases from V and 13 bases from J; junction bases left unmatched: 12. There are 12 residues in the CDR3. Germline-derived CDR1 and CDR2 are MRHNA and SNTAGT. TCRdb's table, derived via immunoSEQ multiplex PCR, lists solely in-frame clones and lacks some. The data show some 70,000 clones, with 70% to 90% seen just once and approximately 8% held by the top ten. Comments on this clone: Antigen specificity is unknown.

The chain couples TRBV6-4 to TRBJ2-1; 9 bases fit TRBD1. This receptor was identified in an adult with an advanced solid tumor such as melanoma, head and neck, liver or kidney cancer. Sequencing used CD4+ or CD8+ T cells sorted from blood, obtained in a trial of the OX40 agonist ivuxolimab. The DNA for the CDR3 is TGTGCCGTCCGGAGGGGACAGGGCCGACAGTTCTTC. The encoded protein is CAVRRGQGRQFF.